This T cell receptor (beta chain) originates from a study of CD8+CD57+ T cells in acquired aplastic anemia. All patients picked for sequencing had shown, by flow cytometry, an expansion of CD8+CD57+ cells. This clonotype came up a few times. TCR beta VDJ and CDR3 profiling used genomic DNA as template. From the reads, TCRdb called clonotypes with MiXCR, one entry per CDR3 protein. The repertoire holds 160,000 or so distinct CDR3 sequences, with 60% to 80% as singletons. Germline assignment: CDR1 KGHDR and CDR2 SFDVKD. The germline V and J ends were trimmed by 4 bases and 2 bases, with 7 bases remaining between them. The CDR3 spans 13 residues.

The clonotype originates from a human donor with aplastic anemia. The material sequenced was sorted CD4+, CD8+, or CD8+CD57+ T cells (not recorded which) from PBMCs. This chain connects TRBV24-1 to TRBJ1-1; D gene unclear. The DNA for the CDR3 is TGTGCCACCAGTGACTACGGTAACACTGAAGCTTTCTTT. Translating gives CATSDYGNTEAFF.